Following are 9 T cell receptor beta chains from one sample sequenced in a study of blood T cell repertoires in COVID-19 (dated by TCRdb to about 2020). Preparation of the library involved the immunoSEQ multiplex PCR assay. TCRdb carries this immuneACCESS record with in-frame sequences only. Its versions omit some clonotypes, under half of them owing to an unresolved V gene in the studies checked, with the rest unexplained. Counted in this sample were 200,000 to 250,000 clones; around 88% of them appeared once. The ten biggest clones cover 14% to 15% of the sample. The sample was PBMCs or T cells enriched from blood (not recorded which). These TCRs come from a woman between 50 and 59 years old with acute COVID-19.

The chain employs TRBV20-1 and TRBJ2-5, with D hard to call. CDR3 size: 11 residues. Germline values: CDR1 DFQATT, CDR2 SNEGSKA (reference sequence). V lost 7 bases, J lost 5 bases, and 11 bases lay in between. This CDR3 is CSDQESETQYF. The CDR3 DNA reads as TGCAGTGATCAGGAATCGGAGACCCAGTACTTC.

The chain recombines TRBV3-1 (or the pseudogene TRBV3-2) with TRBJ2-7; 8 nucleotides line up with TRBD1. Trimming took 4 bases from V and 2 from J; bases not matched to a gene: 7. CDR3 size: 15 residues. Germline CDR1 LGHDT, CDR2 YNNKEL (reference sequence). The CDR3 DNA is TGTGCCAGCAGCCTTCGGGACAGGCGCCCCTACGAGCAGTACTTC. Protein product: CASSLRDRRPYEQYF.

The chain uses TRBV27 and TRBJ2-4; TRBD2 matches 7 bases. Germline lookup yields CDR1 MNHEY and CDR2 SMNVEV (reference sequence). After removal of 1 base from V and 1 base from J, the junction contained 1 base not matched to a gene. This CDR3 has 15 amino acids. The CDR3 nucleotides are TGTGCCAGCAGTTTATTGGGGGGGGCCAAAAACATTCAGTACTTC. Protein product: CASSLLGGAKNIQYF.

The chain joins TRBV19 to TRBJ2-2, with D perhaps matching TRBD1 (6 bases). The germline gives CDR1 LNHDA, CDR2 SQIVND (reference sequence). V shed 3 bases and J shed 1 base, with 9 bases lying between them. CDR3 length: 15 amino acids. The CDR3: CASSMDSWNTGELFF. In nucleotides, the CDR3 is TGTGCCAGTAGTATGGACAGTTGGAACACCGGGGAGCTGTTTTTT.

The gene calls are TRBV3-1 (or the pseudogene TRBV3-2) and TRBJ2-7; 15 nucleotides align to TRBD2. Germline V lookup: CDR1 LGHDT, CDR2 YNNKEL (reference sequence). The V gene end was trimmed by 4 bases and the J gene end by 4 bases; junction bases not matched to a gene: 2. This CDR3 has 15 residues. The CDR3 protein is CASSPGLAGGYEQYF. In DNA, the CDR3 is TGTGCCAGCAGCCCCGGACTAGCGGGAGGGTACGAGCAGTACTTC.

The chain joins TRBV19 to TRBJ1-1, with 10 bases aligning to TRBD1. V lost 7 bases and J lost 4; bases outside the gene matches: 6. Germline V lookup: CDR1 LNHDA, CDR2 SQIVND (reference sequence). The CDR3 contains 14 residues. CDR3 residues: CASTVGQGVTEAFF. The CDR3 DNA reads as TGTGCCAGTACAGTCGGACAGGGGGTCACTGAAGCTTTCTTT.

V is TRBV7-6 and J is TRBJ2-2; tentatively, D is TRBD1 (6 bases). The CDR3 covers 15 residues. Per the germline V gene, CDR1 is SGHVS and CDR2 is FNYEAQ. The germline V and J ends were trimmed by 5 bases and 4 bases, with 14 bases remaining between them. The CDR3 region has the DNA TGTGCCAGCAGCCCCCGGACAGTTGGCACCGGGGAGCTGTTTTTT. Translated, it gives CASSPRTVGTGELFF.

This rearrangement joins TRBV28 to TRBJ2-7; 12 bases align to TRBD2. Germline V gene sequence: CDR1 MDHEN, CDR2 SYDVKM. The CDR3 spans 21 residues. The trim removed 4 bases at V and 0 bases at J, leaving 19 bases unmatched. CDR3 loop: CASSSPTSGSSESGFSYEQYF. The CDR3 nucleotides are TGTGCCAGCAGTTCCCCGACTAGCGGGAGCTCTGAATCGGGGTTCTCCTACGAGCAGTACTTC.

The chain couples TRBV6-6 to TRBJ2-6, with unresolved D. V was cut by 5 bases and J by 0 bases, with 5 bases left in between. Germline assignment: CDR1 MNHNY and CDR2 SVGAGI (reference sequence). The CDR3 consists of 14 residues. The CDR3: CASSPNSGANVLTF. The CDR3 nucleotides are TGTGCCAGCAGTCCAAACTCTGGGGCCAACGTCCTGACTTTC.